A selection of T cell receptor beta chains follows, all from one sample in a study of identical twins. TCRdb reanalysed the 5' RACE reads using MiXCR and keeps one entry per CDR3 protein. There are 570,000 or so distinct CDR3 sequences in the sample; nearly 10% occur only once, and around 3.1% lies in the top ten. The same sample was also studied in work on yellow fever vaccine responses in identical twins.

The sample taken for sequencing was PBMCs. The source of these receptors is a woman under 30 in good health. Each CDR3 is given with its conserved first and last residue. D genes are given only for firm matches. A row's size may be missing; if present it is once, few, many or a size class.

>few|TRBV28|TRBJ2-6|.
CASSRDIGRAGANVLTF
TGTGCCAGCAGCCGGGACATCGGTAGGGCTGGGGCCAACGTCCTGACTTTC
>many|TRBV28|TRBJ2-5|.
CASSLGTNQETQYF
TGTGCCAGCAGTTTAGGGACAAACCAAGAGACCCAGTACTTC
>few|TRBV6-1|TRBJ2-3|TRBD1
CASSEARDSNTDTQYF
TGTGCCAGCAGTGAGGCTCGGGACAGTAACACAGATACGCAGTATTTT
>few|TRBV12-3/TRBV12-4|TRBJ2-1|.
CASSLGLGGSYNEQFF
TGTGCCAGCAGTTTAGGCTTGGGGGGCTCCTACAATGAGCAGTTCTTC
>.|TRBV9|TRBJ2-2|TRBD1
CASSVRQGGTGELFF
TGTGCCAGCAGCGTGAGACAGGGTGGAACCGGGGAGCTGTTTTTT
>many|TRBV12-3/TRBV12-4|TRBJ1-1|.
CASSSDSGTEAFF
TGTGCCAGCAGTTCCGACAGCGGCACTGAAGCTTTCTTT
>.|TRBV7-9|TRBJ2-3|.
CASSSPGGNTDTQYF
TGTGCCAGCAGCTCACCGGGCGGAAACACAGATACGCAGTATTTT
>.|TRBV7-2|TRBJ2-1|.
CASSLVPSQSHPFF
TGTGCCAGCAGCTTAGTCCCCTCGCAGTCCCACCCGTTCTTC
>many|TRBV20-1|TRBJ2-7|TRBD1
CSAAPTGAPYEQYF
TGCAGTGCGGCACCGACAGGGGCCCCCTACGAGCAGTACTTC
>many|TRBV20-1|TRBJ2-3|.
CSASEFLSTDTQYF
TGCAGTGCTAGTGAATTCCTTAGCACAGATACGCAGTATTTT
>few|TRBV29-1|TRBJ2-7|TRBD1
CSVKGTGTYEQYF
TGCAGCGTCAAGGGGACAGGGACCTACGAGCAGTACTTC
>.|TRBV7-9|TRBJ2-1|TRBD1
CASSLGQGLRDEQFF
TGTGCCAGCAGCTTAGGACAGGGTCTTAGAGATGAGCAGTTCTTC
>few|TRBV12-3/TRBV12-4|TRBJ2-5|.
CASSQTLIQETQYF
TGTGCCAGCAGCCAGACATTAATCCAGGAGACCCAGTACTTC
>few|TRBV5-1|TRBJ2-7|.
CASSPEGRSNEQYF
TGCGCCAGCAGCCCAGAAGGAAGGTCGAACGAGCAGTACTTC
>many|TRBV20-1|TRBJ2-3|TRBD2
CSALNLRGGQDTQYF
TGCAGTGCTTTGAACCTACGGGGGGGCCAAGATACGCAGTATTTT
>.|TRBV7-2|TRBJ1-5|.
CASSAGVLGNQPQHF
TGTGCCAGCAGCGCGGGGGTGTTGGGCAATCAGCCCCAGCATTTT
>few|TRBV4-1|TRBJ2-1|TRBD2
CASSQEGAGAPSSYNEQFF
TGCGCCAGCAGCCAAGAGGGAGCGGGAGCGCCGAGCTCCTACAATGAGCAGTTCTTC
>.|TRBV28|TRBJ2-7|.
CAGGNRGEQYF
TGTGCCGGGGGGAATAGGGGCGAGCAGTACTTC
>few|TRBV12-3/TRBV12-4|TRBJ2-3|.
CASNAGPSEETISTDTQYF
TGTGCCAGCAACGCTGGGCCCTCGGAGGAAACTATAAGCACAGATACGCAGTATTTT
>.|TRBV7-2|TRBJ2-1|TRBD2
CASSVSGGAGHEQFF
TGTGCCAGCAGCGTAAGCGGGGGGGCTGGGCATGAGCAGTTCTTC
>.|TRBV5-1|TRBJ2-5|.
CASSFGYGETQYF
TGCGCCAGCAGCTTCGGCTACGGGGAGACCCAGTACTTC
>many|TRBV20-1|TRBJ1-6|.
CSASMAHSYNSPLHF
TGCAGTGCTAGCATGGCCCACTCCTATAATTCACCCCTCCACTTT
>.|TRBV7-9|TRBJ2-5|TRBD1
CASSNDGTGRETQYF
TGTGCCAGCAGCAACGATGGGACAGGCCGGGAGACCCAGTACTTC
>few|TRBV27|TRBJ2-5|.
CASSLMTLGPNPVTQYF
TGTGCCAGCAGTTTAATGACTCTGGGCCCCAACCCAGTAACCCAGTACTTC
>many|TRBV24-1|TRBJ2-3|TRBD2
CATSGRLAGAGRDTQYF
TGTGCCACCAGTGGTAGACTAGCGGGGGCCGGGAGGGATACGCAGTATTTT
>few|TRBV20-1|TRBJ2-1|TRBD1
CSAPLNRGFLNEQFF
TGCAGTGCGCCGCTAAACAGGGGGTTTTTGAATGAGCAGTTCTTC
>.|TRBV29-1|TRBJ2-7|TRBD2
CSVAGGYSYEQYF
TGCAGCGTCGCGGGAGGTTATAGCTACGAGCAGTACTTC
>few|TRBV10-2|TRBJ2-1|TRBD2
CASSEFESGTLGNEQFF
TGCGCCAGCAGTGAGTTCGAAAGCGGGACTCTCGGGAATGAGCAGTTCTTC
>few|TRBV5-5|TRBJ1-5|.
CASSLRRDGRPQHF
TGTGCCAGCAGCTTGCGCAGGGACGGTCGGCCCCAGCATTTT